This T cell receptor (beta chain) was identified during a study of T cell responses to AZD1222 COVID-19 vaccine. Method: immunoSEQ multiplex PCR; TCRdb's copy keeps in-frame clones and lacks some. The table shows roughly 120,000 clones, with approximately 90% occurring only once. This CDR3 spans 14 amino acids. Germline V gives CDR1 SEHNR, CDR2 FQNEAQ (reference sequence). V dropped 5 bases and J dropped 3 bases, with 14 bases sitting between them. The sample in question was peripheral blood, obtained 28 days after the second AZD1222 dose. The chain combines TRBV7-9 with TRBJ2-7; possibly TRBD2 for D (5 bases). The sequence was collected from an adult who received the AZD1222 COVID-19 vaccine. Written as DNA, the CDR3 is TGTGCCAGCAGCCCCGGGATACCAGTCTACGAGCAGTACTTC. Its translation: CASSPGIPVYEQYF.